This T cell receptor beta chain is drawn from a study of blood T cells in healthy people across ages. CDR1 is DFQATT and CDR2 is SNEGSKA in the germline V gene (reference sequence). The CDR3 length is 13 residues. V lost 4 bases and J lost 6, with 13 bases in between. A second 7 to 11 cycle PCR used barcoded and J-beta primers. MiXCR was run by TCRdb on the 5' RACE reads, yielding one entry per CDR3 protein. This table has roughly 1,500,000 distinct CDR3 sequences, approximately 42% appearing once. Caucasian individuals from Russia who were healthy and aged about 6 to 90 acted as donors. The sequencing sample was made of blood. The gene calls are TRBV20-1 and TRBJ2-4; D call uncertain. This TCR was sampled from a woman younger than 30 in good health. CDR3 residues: CSAISSWGNIQYF. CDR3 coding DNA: TGCAGTGCTATCTCTTCGTGGGGAAACATTCAGTACTTC.